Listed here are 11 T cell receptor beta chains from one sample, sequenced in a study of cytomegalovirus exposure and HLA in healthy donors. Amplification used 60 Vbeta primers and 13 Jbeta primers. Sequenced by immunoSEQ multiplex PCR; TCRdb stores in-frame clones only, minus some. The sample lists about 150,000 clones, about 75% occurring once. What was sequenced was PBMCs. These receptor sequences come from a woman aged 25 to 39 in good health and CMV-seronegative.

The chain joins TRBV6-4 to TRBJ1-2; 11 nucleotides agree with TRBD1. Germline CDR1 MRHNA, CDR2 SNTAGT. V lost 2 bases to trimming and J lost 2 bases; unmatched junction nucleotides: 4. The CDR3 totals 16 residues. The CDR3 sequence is CASSDPGTGGNYGYTF. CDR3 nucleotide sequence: TGTGCCAGCAGTGACCCCGGGACAGGGGGGAACTATGGCTACACCTTC.

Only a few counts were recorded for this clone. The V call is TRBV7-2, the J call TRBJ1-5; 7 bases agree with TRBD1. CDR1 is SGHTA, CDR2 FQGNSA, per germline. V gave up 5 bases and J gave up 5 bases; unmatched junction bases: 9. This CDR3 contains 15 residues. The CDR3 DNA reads TGTGCCAGCAGCGCCCGACAGGGCGGGGATCAGCCCCAGCATTTT. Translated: CASSARQGGDQPQHF.

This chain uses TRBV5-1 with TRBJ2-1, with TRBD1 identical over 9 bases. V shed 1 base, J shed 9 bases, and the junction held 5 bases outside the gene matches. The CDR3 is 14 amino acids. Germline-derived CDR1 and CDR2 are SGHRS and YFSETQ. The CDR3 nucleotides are TGCGCCAGCAGCTTGAGGGACAGGGTGACTGAGCAGTTCTTC. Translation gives CASSLRDRVTEQFF.

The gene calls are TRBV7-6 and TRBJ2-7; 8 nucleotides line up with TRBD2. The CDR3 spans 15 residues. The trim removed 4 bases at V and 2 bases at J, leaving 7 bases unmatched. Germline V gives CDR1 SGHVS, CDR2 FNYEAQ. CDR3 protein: CASSYGGEGAYEQYF. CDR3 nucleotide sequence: TGTGCCAGCAGCTACGGGGGGGAGGGCGCCTACGAGCAGTACTTC.

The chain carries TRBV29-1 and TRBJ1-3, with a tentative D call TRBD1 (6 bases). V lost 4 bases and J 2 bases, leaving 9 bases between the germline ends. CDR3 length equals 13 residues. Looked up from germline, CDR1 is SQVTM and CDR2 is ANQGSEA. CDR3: CSVGQEAGNTIYF. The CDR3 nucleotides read TGCAGCGTTGGACAGGAGGCTGGAAACACCATATATTTT.

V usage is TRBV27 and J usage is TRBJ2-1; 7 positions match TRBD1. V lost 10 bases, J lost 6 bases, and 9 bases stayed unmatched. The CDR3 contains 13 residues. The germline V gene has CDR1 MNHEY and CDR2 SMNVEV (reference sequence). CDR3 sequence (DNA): TGTGCCACACAACAGGCAGGGGGCAATGAGCAGTTCTTC. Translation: CATQQAGGNEQFF.

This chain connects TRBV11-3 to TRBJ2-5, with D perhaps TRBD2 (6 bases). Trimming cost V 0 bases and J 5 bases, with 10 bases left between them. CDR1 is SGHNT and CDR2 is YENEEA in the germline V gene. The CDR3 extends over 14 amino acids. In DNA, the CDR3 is TGTGCCAGCAGCTTAGACGGGGGTGGCGAGACCCAGTACTTC. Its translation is CASSLDGGGETQYF.

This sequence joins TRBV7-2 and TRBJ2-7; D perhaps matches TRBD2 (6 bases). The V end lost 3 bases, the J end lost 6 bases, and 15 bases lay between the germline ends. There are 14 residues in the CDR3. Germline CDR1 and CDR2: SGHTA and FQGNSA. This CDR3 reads CASSFGWGAGEQYF. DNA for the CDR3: TGTGCCAGCAGCTTCGGGTGGGGAGCGGGCGAGCAGTACTTC.

The chain's CDR3 is CASSSDSAGTSGGYEQFF. The CDR3 DNA reads as TGCGCCAGCAGCTCTGACTCCGCCGGGACTAGCGGGGGATATGAGCAGTTCTTC. V is TRBV5-1 and J is TRBJ2-1, with TRBD2 identical over 14 bases. The CDR3 has 18 amino acids. With 3 bases clipped from V and 8 bases from J, the junction kept 13 bases outside the gene matches. Germline V gene sequence: CDR1 SGHRS, CDR2 YFSETQ. Full variable domain (remainder filled in from reference TRBV5-1 and TRBJ2-1): KAGVTQTPRYLIKTRGQQVTLSCSPISGHRSVSWYQQTPGQGLQFLFEYFSETQRNKGNFPGRFSGRQFSNSRSEMNVSTLELGDSALYLCASSSDSAGTSGGYEQFFGPGTRLTVL.

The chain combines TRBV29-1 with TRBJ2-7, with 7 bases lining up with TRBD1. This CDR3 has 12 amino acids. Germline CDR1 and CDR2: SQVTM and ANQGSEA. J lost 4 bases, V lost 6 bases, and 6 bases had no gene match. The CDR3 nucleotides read TGCAGCGTGGGAACAGGGGCGTACGAGCAGTACTTC. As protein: CSVGTGAYEQYF.

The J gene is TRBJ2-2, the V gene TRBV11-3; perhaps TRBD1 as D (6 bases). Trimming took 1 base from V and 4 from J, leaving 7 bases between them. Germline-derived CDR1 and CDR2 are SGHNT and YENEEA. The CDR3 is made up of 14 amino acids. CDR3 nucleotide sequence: TGTGCCAGCAGCTTAGCAGGGGCCACCGGGGAGCTGTTTTTT. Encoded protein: CASSLAGATGELFF.